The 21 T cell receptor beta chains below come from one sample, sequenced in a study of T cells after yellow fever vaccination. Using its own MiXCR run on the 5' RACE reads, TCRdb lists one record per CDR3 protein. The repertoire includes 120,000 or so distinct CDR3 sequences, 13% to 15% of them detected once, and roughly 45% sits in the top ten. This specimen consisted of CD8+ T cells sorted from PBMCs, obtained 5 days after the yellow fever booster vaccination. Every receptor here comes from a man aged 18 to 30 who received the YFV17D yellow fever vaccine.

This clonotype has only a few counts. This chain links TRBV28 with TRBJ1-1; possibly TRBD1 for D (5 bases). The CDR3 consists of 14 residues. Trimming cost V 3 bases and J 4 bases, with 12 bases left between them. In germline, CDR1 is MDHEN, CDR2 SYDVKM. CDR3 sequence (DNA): TGTGCCAGCAGTTTCCAGGGTGCGGGCACTGAAGCTTTCTTT. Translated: CASSFQGAGTEAFF.

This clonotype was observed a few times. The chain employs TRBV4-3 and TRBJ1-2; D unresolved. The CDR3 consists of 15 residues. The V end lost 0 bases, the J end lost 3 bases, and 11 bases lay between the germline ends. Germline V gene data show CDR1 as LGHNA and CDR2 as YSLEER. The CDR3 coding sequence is TGCGCCAGCAGCCAAGACGGGCACCGAGACTATGGCTACACCTTC. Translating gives CASSQDGHRDYGYTF.

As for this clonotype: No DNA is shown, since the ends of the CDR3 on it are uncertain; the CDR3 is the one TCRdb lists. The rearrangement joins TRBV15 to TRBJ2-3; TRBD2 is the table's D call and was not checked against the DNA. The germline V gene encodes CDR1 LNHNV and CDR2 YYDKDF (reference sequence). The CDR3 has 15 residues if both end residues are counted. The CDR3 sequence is CATSILGRAADTQYF.

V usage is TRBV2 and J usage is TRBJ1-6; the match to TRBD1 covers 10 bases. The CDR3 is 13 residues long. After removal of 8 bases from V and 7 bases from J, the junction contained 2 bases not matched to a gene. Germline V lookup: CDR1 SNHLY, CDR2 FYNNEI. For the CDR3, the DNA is TGTGCCAGCCTGGGACAGGGGAATTCACCCCTCCACTTT. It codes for CASLGQGNSPLHF.

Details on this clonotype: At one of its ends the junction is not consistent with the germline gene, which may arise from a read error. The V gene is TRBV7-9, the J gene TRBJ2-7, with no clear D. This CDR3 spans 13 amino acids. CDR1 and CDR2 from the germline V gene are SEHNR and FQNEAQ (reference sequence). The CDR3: CAGSFAPNYEQYF. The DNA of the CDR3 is TGTGCCGGCAGCTTTGCCCCTAACTACGAGCAGTACTTC.

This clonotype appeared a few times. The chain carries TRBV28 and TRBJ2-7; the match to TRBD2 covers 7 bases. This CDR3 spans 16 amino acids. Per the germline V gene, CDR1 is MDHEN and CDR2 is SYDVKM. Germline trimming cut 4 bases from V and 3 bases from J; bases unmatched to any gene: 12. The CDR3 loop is CASSSGLGRGGYEQYV. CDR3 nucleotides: TGTGCCAGCAGTTCCGGGTTGGGGAGGGGCGGCTACGAGCAGTACGTC.

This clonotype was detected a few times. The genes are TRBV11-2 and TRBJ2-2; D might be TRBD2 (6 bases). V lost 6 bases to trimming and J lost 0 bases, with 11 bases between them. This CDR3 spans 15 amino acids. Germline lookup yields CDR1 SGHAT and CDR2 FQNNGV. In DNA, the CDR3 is TGTGCCAGCAGGCTACTAGCAGCGAACACCGGGGAGCTGTTTTTT. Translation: CASRLLAANTGELFF.

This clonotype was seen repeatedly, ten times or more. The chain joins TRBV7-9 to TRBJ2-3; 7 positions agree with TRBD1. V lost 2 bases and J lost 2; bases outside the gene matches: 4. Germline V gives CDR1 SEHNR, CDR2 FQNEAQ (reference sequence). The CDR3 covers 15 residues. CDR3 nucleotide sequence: TGTGCCAGCAGCTTAAGCCAGGGGGACACAGATACGCAGTATTTT. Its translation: CASSLSQGDTDTQYF.

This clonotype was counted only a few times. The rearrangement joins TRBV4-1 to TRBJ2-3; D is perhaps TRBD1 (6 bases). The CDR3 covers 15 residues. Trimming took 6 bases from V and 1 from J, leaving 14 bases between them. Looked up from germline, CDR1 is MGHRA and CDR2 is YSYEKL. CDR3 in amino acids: CASSQQGLGTDTQYF. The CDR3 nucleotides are TGCGCCAGCAGTCAGCAGGGGTTGGGCACAGATACGCAGTATTTT.

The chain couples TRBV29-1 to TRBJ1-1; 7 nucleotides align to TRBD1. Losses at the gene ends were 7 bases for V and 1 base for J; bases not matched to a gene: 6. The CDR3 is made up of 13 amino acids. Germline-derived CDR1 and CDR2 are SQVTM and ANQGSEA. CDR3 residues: CSGGTGANTEAFF. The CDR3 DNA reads TGCAGCGGCGGAACAGGGGCGAACACTGAAGCTTTCTTT.

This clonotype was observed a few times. The CDR3 DNA reads TGTGCCAGCAGCTTAGATCCAGGGGAGACCCAGTACTTC. It translates to CASSLDPGETQYF. The chain recombines TRBV11-2 with TRBJ2-5, with D possibly matching TRBD1 (5 bases). Germline V gene data show CDR1 as SGHAT and CDR2 as FQNNGV. V lost 0 bases and J 5 bases, leaving 7 bases between the germline ends. CDR3 length equals 13 residues.

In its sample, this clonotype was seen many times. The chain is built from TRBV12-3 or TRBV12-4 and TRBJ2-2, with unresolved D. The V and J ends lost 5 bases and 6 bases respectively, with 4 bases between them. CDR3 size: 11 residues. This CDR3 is CASSPSGELFF. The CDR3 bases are TGTGCCAGCAGTCCGTCCGGGGAGCTGTTTTTT.

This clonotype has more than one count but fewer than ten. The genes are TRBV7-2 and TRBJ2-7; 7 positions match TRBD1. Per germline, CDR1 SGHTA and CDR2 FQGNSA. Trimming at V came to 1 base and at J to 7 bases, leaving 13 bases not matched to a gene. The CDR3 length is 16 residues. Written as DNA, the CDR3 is TGTGCCAGCAGCTTAGGAGCAGGGGGTGACTACTGGGAGCAGTACGTC. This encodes CASSLGAGGDYWEQYV.

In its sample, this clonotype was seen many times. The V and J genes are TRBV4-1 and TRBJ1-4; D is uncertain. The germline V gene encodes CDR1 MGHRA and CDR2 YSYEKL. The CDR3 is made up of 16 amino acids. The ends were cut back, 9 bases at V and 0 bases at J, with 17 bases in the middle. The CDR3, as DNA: TGCGCCAGTAGTGGGGAGTTGGGTGCAACTAATGAAAAACTGTTTTTT. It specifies CASSGELGATNEKLFF.

CDR3 DNA sequence: TGCGCCAGCAGATTGAGGCCGTGGGGTGGGGATGAAGCTTTCTTT. It is translated as CASRLRPWGGDEAFF. The chain is built from TRBV5-1 and TRBJ1-1; D ambiguous. Per germline, CDR1 SGHRS and CDR2 YFSETQ. This CDR3 spans 15 amino acids. V was cut by 5 bases and J by 7 bases, with 21 bases left in between.

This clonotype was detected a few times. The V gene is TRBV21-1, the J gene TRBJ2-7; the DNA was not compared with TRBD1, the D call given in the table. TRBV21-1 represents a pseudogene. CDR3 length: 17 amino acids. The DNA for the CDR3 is TGTGCCAGCAGCAGAGGGGACCGGGACAGGGGGCACTACGAGCAGTACTTC. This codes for CASSRGDRDRGHYEQYF.

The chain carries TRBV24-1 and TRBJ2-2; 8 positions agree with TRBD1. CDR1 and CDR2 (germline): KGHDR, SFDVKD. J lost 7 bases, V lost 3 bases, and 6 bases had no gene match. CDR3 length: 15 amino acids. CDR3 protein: CATSDPRTGFGELFF. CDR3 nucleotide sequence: TGTGCCACCAGTGATCCCCGGACAGGGTTCGGGGAGCTGTTTTTT.

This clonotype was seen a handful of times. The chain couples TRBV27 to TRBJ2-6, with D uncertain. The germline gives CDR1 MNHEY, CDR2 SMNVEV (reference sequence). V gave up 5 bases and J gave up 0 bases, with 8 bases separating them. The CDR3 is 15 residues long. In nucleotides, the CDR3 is TGTGCCAGCAGTCCCCAGTTCTCTGGGGCCAACGTCCTGACTTTC. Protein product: CASSPQFSGANVLTF.

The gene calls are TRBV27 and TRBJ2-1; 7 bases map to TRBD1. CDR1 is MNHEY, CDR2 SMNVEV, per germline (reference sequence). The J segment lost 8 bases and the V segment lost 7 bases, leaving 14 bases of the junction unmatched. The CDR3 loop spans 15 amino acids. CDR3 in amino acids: CASTRRDSKVDEQFF. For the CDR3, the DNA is TGTGCCAGCACCCGCCGGGACAGTAAGGTCGATGAGCAGTTCTTC.

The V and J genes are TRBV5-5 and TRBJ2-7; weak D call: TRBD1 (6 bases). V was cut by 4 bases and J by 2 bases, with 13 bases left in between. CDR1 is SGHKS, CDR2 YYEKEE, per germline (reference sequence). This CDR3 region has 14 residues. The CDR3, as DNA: TGTGCCAGCAGCCATACAGGACAGACCTACGAGCAGTACGTC. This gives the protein CASSHTGQTYEQYV.

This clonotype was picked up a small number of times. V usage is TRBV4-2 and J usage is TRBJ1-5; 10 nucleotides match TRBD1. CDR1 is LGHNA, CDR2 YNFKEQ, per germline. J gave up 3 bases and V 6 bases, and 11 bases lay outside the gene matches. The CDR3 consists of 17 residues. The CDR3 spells CASSLNLGQGYNQPQHF. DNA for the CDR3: TGTGCCAGCAGTTTGAACCTGGGACAGGGGTACAATCAGCCCCAGCATTTT.